This TCR beta chain originates from a study of T cells in localized non-small cell lung cancer. Germline values: CDR1 SGHNT, CDR2 YYREEE (reference sequence). J was trimmed by 7 bases and V by 2 bases; bases with no gene match: 6. This CDR3 is built from 14 residues. This table comes from immunoSEQ multiplex PCR, and its TCRdb copy is limited to in-frame clones, with some not included. Of around 31,000 clones listed, approximately 91% are singletons. Study-level results: Longer survival (overall) was linked to higher T cell density in blood. Of the top 100 tumor clones, median approximately 60 were in adjacent lung, over 25 among its top 100. Measurement of T cell clonality placed uninvolved adjacent lung highest, above the level in tumor.

About this clone: No antigen is known for it.

The chain has TRBV5-4 and TRBJ2-4; 7 bases agree with TRBD2. The sequences come from peripheral blood, collected before any cancer treatment. The receptor was derived from a female donor at least 60 years old with stage I lung adenocarcinoma. The CDR3 DNA is TGTGCCAGCAGCTTTATAGCGGGCGGGAACATTCAGTACTTC. Its protein is CASSFIAGGNIQYF.